These 8 T cell receptor beta chains share one sample of origin, sequenced in a study of OX40 agonist ivuxolimab in advanced cancers. The method was immunoSEQ multiplex PCR; TCRdb's version includes in-frame clones alone and lacks a portion of them. The sample holds about 100,000 clones; approximately 94% are singletons and the top ten take about 2.6%. Sample: CD4+ or CD8+ T cells sorted from blood, taken in a trial of the OX40 agonist ivuxolimab. These receptors came from an adult with an advanced solid tumor such as melanoma, head and neck, liver or kidney cancer.

The chain joins TRBV27 to TRBJ2-1; 10 bases fit TRBD2. This CDR3 contains 16 residues. Germline loops: CDR1 MNHEY, CDR2 SMNVEV (reference sequence). J was trimmed by 9 bases and V by 5 bases; bases with no gene match: 13. The CDR3 coding sequence is TGTGCCAGCAGTCCCGTTAGCGGGGGGACCCCCACTGAGCAGTTCTTC. This translates into CASSPVSGGTPTEQFF.

The CDR3 spells CASSQAWRGLEETQYF. CDR3 DNA: TGCGCCAGCAGCCAAGCTTGGCGGGGGCTTGAGGAGACCCAGTACTTC. The rearrangement joins TRBV4-1 to TRBJ2-5; possibly TRBD2 for D (7 bases). This CDR3 has 16 residues. Germline CDR1 and CDR2: MGHRA and YSYEKL. V was shortened by 1 base and J by 5 bases, with 17 bases between the two germline ends.

The V gene is TRBV10-3, the J gene TRBJ2-7; D is unclear. The V end was cut by 3 bases, the J end by 3 bases, with 9 bases between. Germline-derived CDR1 and CDR2 are ENHRY and SYGVKD. This CDR3 comprises 13 residues. Here the CDR3 DNA reads TGTGCCATCAGTGATACGGGCCTCTACGAGCAGTACTTC. It translates to CAISDTGLYEQYF.

Here the CDR3 reads CASSLYPGGGANEKLFF. The CDR3, as DNA: TGTGCCAGCAGTTTATATCCAGGAGGAGGGGCTAATGAAAAACTGTTTTTT. The chain has TRBV27 and TRBJ1-4, with D tentatively TRBD1 (5 bases). Germline V gene sequence: CDR1 MNHEY, CDR2 SMNVEV (reference sequence). The CDR3 covers 17 residues. Deletions cut 1 base from V and 3 bases from J, with 15 bases between. The variable domain in full, with the rest retrieved from reference TRBV27 and TRBJ1-4, is EAQVTQNPRYLITVTGKKLTVTCSQNMNHEYMSWYRQDPGLGLRQIYYSMNVEVTDKGDVPEGYKVSRKEKRNFPLILESPSPNQTSLYFCASSLYPGGGANEKLFFGSGTQLSVL.

The CDR3 sequence is CASTGGGSQETQYF. DNA for the CDR3: TGCGCCAGCACCGGCGGCGGCAGCCAAGAGACCCAGTACTTC. The chain joins TRBV5-1 to TRBJ2-5, with D unresolved. Germline V gene data show CDR1 as SGHRS and CDR2 as YFSETQ. The germline V and J ends were trimmed by 6 bases and 1 base, with 13 bases remaining between them. The CDR3 spans 14 residues.

The genes are TRBV9 and TRBJ2-7; D might be TRBD2 (5 bases). Trimming left V 0 bases short and J 6 bases short, with 13 bases between. This CDR3 has 14 residues. Germline assignment: CDR1 SGDLS and CDR2 YYNGEE. In DNA, the CDR3 is TGTGCCAGCAGCGTAGGAGGGTGGCCAAGCGAGCAGTACTTC. It translates to CASSVGGWPSEQYF.

The genes are TRBV27 and TRBJ2-7; no reliable D call. Germline V gives CDR1 MNHEY, CDR2 SMNVEV (reference sequence). Trimming took 3 bases from V and 3 from J, leaving 21 bases between them. This CDR3 spans 17 amino acids. The CDR3 region has the DNA TGTGCCAGCAGTTTCTTGAGCGACGTAGGCGGTTACTACGAGCAGTACTTC. Its protein is CASSFLSDVGGYYEQYF.

The CDR3 reads CATSDGNLYGYTF. In nucleotides, the CDR3 is TGTGCCACCTCCGACGGGAACCTCTATGGCTACACCTTC. The J gene is TRBJ1-2, the V gene TRBV19; D is unresolved. CDR1 LNHDA and CDR2 SQIVND come from the germline V gene (reference sequence). CDR3 length: 13 amino acids. V was pared by 10 bases and J by 4 bases, with 16 bases between.